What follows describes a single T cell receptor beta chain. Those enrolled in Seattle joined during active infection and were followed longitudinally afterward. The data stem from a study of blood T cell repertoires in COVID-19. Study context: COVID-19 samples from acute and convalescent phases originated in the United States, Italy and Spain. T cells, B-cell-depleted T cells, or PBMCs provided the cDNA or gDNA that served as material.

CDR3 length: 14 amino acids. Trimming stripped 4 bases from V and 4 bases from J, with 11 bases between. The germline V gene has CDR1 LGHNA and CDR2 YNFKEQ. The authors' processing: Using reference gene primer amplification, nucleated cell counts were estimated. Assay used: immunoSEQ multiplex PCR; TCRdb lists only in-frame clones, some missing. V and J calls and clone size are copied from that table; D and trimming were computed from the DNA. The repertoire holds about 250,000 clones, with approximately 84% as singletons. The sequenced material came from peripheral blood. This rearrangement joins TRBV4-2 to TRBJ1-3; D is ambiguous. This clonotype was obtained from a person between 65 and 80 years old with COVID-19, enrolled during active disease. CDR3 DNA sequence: TGTGCCAGCAGCCTCGGGGTAGGAGGAAACACCATATATTTT. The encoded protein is CASSLGVGGNTIYF.